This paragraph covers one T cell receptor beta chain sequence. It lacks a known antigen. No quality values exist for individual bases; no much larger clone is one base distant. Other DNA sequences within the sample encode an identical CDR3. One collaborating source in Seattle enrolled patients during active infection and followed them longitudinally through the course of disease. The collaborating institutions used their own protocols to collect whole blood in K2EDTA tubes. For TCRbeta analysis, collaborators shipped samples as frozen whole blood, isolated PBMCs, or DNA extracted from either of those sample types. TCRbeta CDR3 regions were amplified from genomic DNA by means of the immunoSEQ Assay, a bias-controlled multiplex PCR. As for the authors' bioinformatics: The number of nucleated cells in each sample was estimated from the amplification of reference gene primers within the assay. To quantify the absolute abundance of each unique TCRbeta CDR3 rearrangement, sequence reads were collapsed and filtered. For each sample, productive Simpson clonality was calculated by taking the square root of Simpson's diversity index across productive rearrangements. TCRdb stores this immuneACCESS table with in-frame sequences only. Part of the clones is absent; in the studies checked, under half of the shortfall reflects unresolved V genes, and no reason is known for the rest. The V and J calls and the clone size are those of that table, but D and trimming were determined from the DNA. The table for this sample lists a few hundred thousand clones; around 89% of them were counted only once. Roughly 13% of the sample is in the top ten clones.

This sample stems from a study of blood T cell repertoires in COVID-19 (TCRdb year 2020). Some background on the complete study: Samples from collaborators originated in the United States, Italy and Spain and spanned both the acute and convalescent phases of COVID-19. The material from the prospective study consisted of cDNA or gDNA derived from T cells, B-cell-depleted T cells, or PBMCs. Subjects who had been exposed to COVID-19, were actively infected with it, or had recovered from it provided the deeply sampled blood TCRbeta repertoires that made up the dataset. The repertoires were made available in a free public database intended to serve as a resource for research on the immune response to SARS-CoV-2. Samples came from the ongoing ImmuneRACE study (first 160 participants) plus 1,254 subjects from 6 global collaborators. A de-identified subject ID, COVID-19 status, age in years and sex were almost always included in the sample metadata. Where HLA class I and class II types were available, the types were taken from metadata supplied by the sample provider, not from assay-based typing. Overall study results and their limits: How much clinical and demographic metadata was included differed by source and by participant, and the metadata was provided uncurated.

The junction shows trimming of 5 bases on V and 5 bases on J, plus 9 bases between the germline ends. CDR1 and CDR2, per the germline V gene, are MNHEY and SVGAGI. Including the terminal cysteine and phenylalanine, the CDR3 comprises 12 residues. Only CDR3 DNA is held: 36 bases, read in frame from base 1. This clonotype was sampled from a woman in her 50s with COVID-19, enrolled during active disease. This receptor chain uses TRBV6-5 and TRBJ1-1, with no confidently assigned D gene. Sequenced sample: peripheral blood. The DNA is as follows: TGTGCCAGCAGTCGAGGGAGAACTGAAGCTTTCTTT. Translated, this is CASSRGRTEAFF.